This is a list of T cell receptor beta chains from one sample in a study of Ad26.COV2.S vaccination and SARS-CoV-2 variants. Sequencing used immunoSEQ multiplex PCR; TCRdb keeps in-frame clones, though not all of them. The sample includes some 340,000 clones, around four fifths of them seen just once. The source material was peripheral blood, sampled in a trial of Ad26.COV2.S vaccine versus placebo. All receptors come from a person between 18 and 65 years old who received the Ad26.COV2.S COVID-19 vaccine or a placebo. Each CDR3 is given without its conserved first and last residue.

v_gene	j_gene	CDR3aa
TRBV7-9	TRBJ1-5	ASSLGGQPQH
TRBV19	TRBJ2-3	ASSNRRGGTDTQY
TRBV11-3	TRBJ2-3	ASSPGQGRRY
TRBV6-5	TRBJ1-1	ASSYSRWDTEAF
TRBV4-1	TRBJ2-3	ASSPEVRDLSTDTQY
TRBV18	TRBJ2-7	ASSSYGGDRSSYEQY
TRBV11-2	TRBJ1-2	ASSLDGTAFNYGYT
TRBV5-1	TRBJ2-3	ASSLTGSEDTQY
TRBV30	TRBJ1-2	AWSVESTYGYT
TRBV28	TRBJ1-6	ASSFQGAGNSPLH
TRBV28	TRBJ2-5	ASTNVETQY
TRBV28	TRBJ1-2	AATDSPGYGYT
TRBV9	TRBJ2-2	ASSVEGRGTGELF
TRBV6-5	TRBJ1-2	ASSYNGYGYT
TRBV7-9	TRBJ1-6	ASSLVSGTVNSPLH
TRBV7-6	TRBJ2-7	ASSLDGTRWGDEQY
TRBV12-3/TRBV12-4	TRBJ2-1	ASSLLGLGEQF
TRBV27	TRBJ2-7	ASSARQGTYEQY
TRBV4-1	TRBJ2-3	ASSQAQGAPDTQY
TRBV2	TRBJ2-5	ASRKDGQETQY
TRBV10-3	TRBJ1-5	AMQDRVSEPQH
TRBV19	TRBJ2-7	ASSPTLRRGKGYEQY
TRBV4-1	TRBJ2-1	ASSQDGSDYNEQF
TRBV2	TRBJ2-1	ASSVGLAGVYEQF
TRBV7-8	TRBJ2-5	ASSFGRRRETQY
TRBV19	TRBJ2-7	ASSIQGPYEQY
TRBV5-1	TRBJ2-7	ASSLAGAVY
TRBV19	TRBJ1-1	ASSAQVNTEAF
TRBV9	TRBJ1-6	ASSVAVWNSPLH
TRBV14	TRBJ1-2	ASSPTGNSRGYT
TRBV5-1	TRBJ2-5	ASSLGAGGRETQY
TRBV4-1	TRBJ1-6	ASSSSSLGNSPLH
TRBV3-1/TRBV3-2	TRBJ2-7	ASSHEMGVREQY
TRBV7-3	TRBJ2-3	ASSPIAGPSTDTQY
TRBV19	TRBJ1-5	ASSPWDRGNQPQH